This T cell receptor beta chain was sequenced during a study of T cell responses to AZD1222 COVID-19 vaccine. Germline V CDR1 and CDR2: SGHRS, YFSETQ. With 0 bases removed from V and 1 base from J, the gap between germline ends came to 8 bases. The CDR3 runs 15 residues. The data were produced by immunoSEQ multiplex PCR, yet TCRdb's version contains in-frame clones alone and is incomplete. The data show 80,000 to 95,000 clones, about 78% seen once. This TCR came from an adult in good health. This material consisted of peripheral blood, taken on day 0 of AZD1222 vaccination. The chain carries TRBV5-1 and TRBJ1-3; D gene uncertain. The CDR3 DNA sequence: TGCGCCAGCAGCTTGGAAGCGGAATCTGGAAACACCATATATTTT. It specifies CASSLEAESGNTIYF.